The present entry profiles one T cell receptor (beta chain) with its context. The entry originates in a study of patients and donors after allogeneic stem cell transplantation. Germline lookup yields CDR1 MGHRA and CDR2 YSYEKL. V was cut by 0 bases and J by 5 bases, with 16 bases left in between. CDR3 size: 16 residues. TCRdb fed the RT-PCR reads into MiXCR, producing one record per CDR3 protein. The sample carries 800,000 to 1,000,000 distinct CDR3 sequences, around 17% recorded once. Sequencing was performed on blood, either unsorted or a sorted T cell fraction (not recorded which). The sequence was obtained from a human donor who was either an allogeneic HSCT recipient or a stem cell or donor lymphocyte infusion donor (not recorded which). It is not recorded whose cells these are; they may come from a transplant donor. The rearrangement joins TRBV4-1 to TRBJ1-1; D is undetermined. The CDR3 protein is CASSQDGGQVGTEAFF. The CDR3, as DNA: TGCGCCAGCAGCCAAGATGGAGGGCAGGTCGGAACTGAAGCTTTCTTT.